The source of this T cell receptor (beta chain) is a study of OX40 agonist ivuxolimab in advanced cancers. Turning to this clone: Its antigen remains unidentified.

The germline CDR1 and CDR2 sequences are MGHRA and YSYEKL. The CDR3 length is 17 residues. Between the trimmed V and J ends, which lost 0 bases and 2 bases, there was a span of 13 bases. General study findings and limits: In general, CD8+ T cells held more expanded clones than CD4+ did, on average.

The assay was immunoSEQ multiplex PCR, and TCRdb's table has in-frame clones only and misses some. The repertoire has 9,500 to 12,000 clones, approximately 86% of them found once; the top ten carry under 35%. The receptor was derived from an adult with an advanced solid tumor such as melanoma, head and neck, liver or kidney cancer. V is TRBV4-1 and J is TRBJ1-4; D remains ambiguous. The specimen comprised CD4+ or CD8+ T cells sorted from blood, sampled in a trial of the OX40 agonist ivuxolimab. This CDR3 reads CASSQDYAGGTNEKLFF. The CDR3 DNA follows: TGCGCCAGCAGCCAAGATTACGCGGGTGGCACTAATGAAAAACTGTTTTTT.